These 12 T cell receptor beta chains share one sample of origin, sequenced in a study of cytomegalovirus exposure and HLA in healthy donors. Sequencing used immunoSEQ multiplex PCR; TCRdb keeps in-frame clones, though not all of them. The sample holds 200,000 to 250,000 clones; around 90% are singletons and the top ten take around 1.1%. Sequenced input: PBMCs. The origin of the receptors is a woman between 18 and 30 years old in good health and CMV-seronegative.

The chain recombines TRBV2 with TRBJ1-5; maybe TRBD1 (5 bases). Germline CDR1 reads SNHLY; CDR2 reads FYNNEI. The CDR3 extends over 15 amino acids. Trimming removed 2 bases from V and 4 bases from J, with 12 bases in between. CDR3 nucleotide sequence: TGTGCCAGCAGTGAACGGGGGACTTGGAATCAGCCCCAGCATTTT. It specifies CASSERGTWNQPQHF.

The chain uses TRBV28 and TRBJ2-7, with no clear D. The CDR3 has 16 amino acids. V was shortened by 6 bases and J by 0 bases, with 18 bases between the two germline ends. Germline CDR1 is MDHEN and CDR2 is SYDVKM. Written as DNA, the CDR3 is TGTGCCAGCAGCCCCCGTGACATGTTCAGCTCCTACGAGCAGTACTTC. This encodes CASSPRDMFSSYEQYF.

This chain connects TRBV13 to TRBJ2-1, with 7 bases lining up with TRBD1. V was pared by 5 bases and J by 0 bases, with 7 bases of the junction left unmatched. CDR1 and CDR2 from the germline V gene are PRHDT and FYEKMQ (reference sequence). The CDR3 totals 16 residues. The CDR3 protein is CASSNLGDSSYNEQFF. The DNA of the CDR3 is TGTGCCAGCAGCAATTTGGGGGACAGCTCCTACAATGAGCAGTTCTTC.

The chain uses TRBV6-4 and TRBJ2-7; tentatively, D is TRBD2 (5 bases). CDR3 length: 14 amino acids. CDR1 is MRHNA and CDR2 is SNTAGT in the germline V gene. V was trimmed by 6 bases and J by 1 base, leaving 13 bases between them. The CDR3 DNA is TGTGCCAGCAGCGCCGACCGAGGGTCCTACGAGCAGTACTTC. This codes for CASSADRGSYEQYF.

The CDR3 reads CASSPLPPGLAFHEQYF. The CDR3 nucleotides are TGTGCCAGCAGCCCACTCCCGCCGGGACTAGCGTTCCACGAGCAGTACTTC. The rearrangement joins TRBV5-4 to TRBJ2-7, with TRBD2 matching 10 bases. V shed 4 bases and J 5 bases; nucleotides not matched to a gene: 15. CDR1 and CDR2 from the germline V gene are SGHNT and YYREEE (reference sequence). This CDR3 region has 17 residues.

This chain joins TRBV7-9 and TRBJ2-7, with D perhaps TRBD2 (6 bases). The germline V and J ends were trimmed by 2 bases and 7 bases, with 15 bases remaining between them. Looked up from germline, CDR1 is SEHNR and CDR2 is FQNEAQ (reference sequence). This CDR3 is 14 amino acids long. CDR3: CASSLPAGAREQYF. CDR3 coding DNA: TGTGCCAGCAGCTTACCAGCGGGTGCCCGGGAGCAGTACTTC.

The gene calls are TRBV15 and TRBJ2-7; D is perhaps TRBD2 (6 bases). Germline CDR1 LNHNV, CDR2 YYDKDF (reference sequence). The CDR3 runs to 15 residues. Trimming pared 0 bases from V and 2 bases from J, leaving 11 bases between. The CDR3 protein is CATSRDTRRAYEQYF. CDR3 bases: TGTGCCACCAGCAGAGATACTCGGAGGGCCTACGAGCAGTACTTC.

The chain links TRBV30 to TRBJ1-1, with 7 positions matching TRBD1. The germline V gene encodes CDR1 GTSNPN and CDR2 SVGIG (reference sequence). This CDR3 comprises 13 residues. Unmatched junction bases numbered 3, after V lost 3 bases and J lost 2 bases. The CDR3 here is CAWRQGTNTEAFF. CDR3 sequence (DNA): TGTGCCTGGAGACAGGGGACTAACACTGAAGCTTTCTTT.

The DNA of the CDR3 is TGTGCCAGAAGAGTTCCGGGACAGGGAAACGAAAAACTGTTTTTT. It is translated as CARRVPGQGNEKLFF. V gene TRBV5-3 combines with J gene TRBJ1-4; 9 bases are shared with TRBD1. TRBV5-3 is noted as an ORF with a role that remains uncertain. The CDR3 totals 15 residues. J gave up 8 bases and V 5 bases, and 10 bases lay outside the gene matches.

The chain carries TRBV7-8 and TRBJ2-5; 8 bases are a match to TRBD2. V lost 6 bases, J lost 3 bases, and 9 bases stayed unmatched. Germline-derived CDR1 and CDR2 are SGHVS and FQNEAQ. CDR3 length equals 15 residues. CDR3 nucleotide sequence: TGTGCCAGCAGGCGTAGCGGGATTAACGAAGAGACCCAGTACTTC. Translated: CASRRSGINEETQYF.

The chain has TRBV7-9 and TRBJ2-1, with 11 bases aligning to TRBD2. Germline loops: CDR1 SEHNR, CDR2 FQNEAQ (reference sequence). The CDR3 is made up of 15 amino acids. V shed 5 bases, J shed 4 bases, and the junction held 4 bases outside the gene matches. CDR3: CASSRTSGPYNEQFF. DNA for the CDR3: TGTGCCAGCAGCCGGACTAGCGGGCCGTACAATGAGCAGTTCTTC.

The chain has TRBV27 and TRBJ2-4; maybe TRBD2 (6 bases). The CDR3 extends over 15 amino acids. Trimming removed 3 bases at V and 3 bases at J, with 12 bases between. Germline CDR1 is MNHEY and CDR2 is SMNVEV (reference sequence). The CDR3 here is CASSFRLGGKNIQYF. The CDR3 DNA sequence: TGTGCCAGCAGTTTTCGGCTCGGGGGCAAAAACATTCAGTACTTC.